Shown below are 17 T cell receptor beta chains from a single sample sequenced in a study of human T cells and chemical hapten exposure. Using its own MiXCR run on the RACE reads, TCRdb lists one record per CDR3 protein. The data contain about 41,000 distinct CDR3 sequences, under 4.5% of them singletons. Indicated time point: patch test 1, 2 weeks after DPC sensitization. Treatment noted: therapeutic diphenylcyclopropenone sensitization with weekly scalp DPC. Extraction yielded total RNA from whole blood (unfractionated). Material: whole blood, obtained in connection with sensitization to the hapten diphenylcyclopropenone (DPC). The receptors here all came from a man between 45 and 60 years old with alopecia areata. Some clones in this sample may be carry-over from other donors' samples.

The table lists this clonotype with many counts. The DNA for the CDR3 is TGTGCCAGCAGCTTAGCGGGAGCTGTGACAGATACGCAGTATTTT. Amino acids: CASSLAGAVTDTQYF. The chain couples TRBV7-2 to TRBJ2-3; the D gene is possibly TRBD2 (5 bases). Per germline, CDR1 SGHTA and CDR2 FQGNSA. The V end lost 0 bases, the J end lost 3 bases, and 10 bases lay between the germline ends. The CDR3 runs 15 residues.

This clonotype was detected ten times or more. The J gene is TRBJ1-1, the V gene TRBV12-3 or TRBV12-4; 8 nucleotides align to TRBD1. CDR3 length: 13 residues. Trimming removed 4 bases from V and 4 bases from J; junction bases left unmatched: 2. CDR3 coding DNA: TGTGCCAGCAGTTCAACAGGGGGCACTGAAGCTTTCTTT. Protein product: CASSSTGGTEAFF.

This clonotype was found many times. The V call is TRBV3-1, the J call TRBJ2-4, with TRBD2 identical over 9 bases. Germline CDR1 is LGHDT and CDR2 is YNNKEL (reference sequence). Trimming cost V 4 bases and J 1 base; bases outside gene matches: 8. The CDR3 extends over 17 amino acids. The CDR3 reads CASSPPYSGSAKNIQYF. The CDR3 DNA sequence: TGTGCCAGCAGCCCCCCTTATAGCGGGAGTGCCAAAAACATTCAGTACTTC.

This clonotype was counted ten times or more. This chain links TRBV7-2 with TRBJ1-4; D gene uncertain. The CDR3 extends over 14 amino acids. Germline-derived CDR1 and CDR2 are SGHTA and FQGNSA. V was shortened by 4 bases and J by 0 bases, with 6 bases between the two germline ends. The CDR3 nucleotides read TGTGCCAGCAGCTCCGGGGCAACTAATGAAAAACTGTTTTTT. Amino acid sequence: CASSSGATNEKLFF.

This clonotype was observed a few times. The rearrangement uses TRBV30 and TRBJ1-5; a weak D match, TRBD1 (6 bases). The germline gives CDR1 GTSNPN, CDR2 SVGIG (reference sequence). The ends were cut back, 0 bases at V and 0 bases at J, with 9 bases in the middle. CDR3 size: 15 residues. DNA of the CDR3: TGTGCCTGGAGTGTACCAGGGGATAGCAATCAGCCCCAGCATTTT. Its translation: CAWSVPGDSNQPQHF.

This clonotype was seen a handful of times. The V call is TRBV10-3, the J call TRBJ1-3, with 9 bases matching TRBD1. The germline V gene has CDR1 ENHRY and CDR2 SYGVKD. This CDR3 spans 16 amino acids. V lost 5 bases, J lost 2 bases, and 7 bases stayed unmatched. The CDR3 DNA reads as TGTGCCATCAGTCGACAGGGGGGAAGAACTGGAAACACCATATATTTT. Translated: CAISRQGGRTGNTIYF.

This clonotype was counted at least ten times. The rearrangement joins TRBV28 to TRBJ2-5; 7 bases are a match to TRBD2. V lost 10 bases and J lost 4; bases outside the gene matches: 12. This CDR3 spans 14 amino acids. CDR1 is MDHEN and CDR2 is SYDVKM in the germline V gene. This CDR3 is CATRGEGRGETQYF. Written as DNA, the CDR3 is TGTGCCACCCGTGGGGAGGGTCGAGGAGAGACCCAGTACTTC. Full variable domain (remainder filled in from reference TRBV28 and TRBJ2-5): DVKVTQSSRYLVKRTGEKVFLECVQDMDHENMFWYRQDPGLGLRLIYFSYDVKMKEKGDIPEGYSVSREKKERFSLILESASTNQTSMYLCATRGEGRGETQYFGPGTRLLVL.

This clonotype was found a few times. The J gene is TRBJ1-4, the V gene TRBV5-4, with D hard to call. Germline CDR1 reads SGHNT; CDR2 reads YYREEE (reference sequence). The CDR3 consists of 14 residues. V dropped 4 bases and J dropped 0 bases, with 7 bases sitting between them. The CDR3 region is CASSDAATNEKLFF. The DNA of the CDR3 is TGTGCCAGCAGCGACGCAGCAACTAATGAAAAACTGTTTTTT.

This clonotype was seen ten or more times. The J gene is TRBJ2-1, the V gene TRBV7-9; 10 nucleotides align to TRBD2. The J segment lost 4 bases and the V segment lost 5 bases, leaving 5 bases of the junction unmatched. This CDR3 is built from 15 residues. Germline V CDR1 and CDR2: SEHNR, FQNEAQ (reference sequence). The CDR3 nucleotides are TGTGCCAGCAGCCAAGCGGGAGGGCCTTACAATGAGCAGTTCTTC. This translates into CASSQAGGPYNEQFF.

In its sample, this clonotype was seen many times. This rearrangement joins TRBV6-5 to TRBJ2-3; TRBD1 is a possible D gene (7 bases). The CDR3 covers 17 residues. Trimming shortened V by 6 bases and J by 2 bases, and 21 bases separated the two germline ends. Germline V gene data show CDR1 as MNHEY and CDR2 as SVGAGI. The DNA of the CDR3 is TGTGCCAGCAGCACCGCGGGACAGCCTCCATCCACAGATACGCAGTATTTT. It translates to CASSTAGQPPSTDTQYF.

At least ten counts were recorded for this clonotype. The chain has TRBV12-3 or TRBV12-4 and TRBJ2-3, with D perhaps TRBD1 (6 bases). Trimming cost V 5 bases and J 3 bases, with 21 bases left between them. This CDR3 is built from 17 residues. CDR3 amino acids: CASSPHFEGVRTDTQYF. The CDR3 nucleotides read TGTGCCAGCAGTCCCCACTTTGAGGGGGTACGGACAGATACGCAGTATTTT.

The chain employs TRBV7-6 and TRBJ1-1; 8 positions agree with TRBD1. Germline V CDR1 and CDR2: SGHVS, FNYEAQ. V lost 5 bases and J lost 4; bases outside the gene matches: 6. The CDR3 is made up of 14 amino acids. CDR3 bases: TGTGCCAGCAGCACAACCGGGACAGGCACTGAAGCTTTCTTT. Protein: CASSTTGTGTEAFF.

In its sample, this clonotype was seen many times. The J gene is TRBJ1-1, the V gene TRBV20-1; tentatively, D is TRBD1 (6 bases). This CDR3 is built from 14 residues. With 6 bases removed from V and 4 bases from J, the gap between germline ends came to 18 bases. Germline lookup yields CDR1 DFQATT and CDR2 SNEGSKA (reference sequence). CDR3 DNA: TGCAGTGCCCACATGGGGGGGCCGAGCACTGAAGCTTTCTTT. It encodes CSAHMGGPSTEAFF.

In this sample, this clonotype turned up many times. The chain is built from TRBV4-3 and TRBJ1-1, with TRBD1 as a possible D gene (6 bases). This CDR3 is built from 18 residues. The germline CDR1 and CDR2 sequences are LGHNA and YSLEER. With 0 bases removed from V and 3 bases from J, the gap between germline ends came to 20 bases. CDR3 sequence (DNA): TGCGCCAGCAGCCAAGATCATGATGGGGGGCTGGGGTACACTGAAGCTTTCTTT. Its translation is CASSQDHDGGLGYTEAFF.

This clonotype was seen more than once but under ten times. The gene calls are TRBV30 and TRBJ1-5; the D is unclear. The CDR3 is 13 residues long. Germline V gives CDR1 GTSNPN, CDR2 SVGIG (reference sequence). V lost 0 bases and J 4 bases, leaving 7 bases between the germline ends. The CDR3 DNA reads TGTGCCTGGAGTGTCTCTGGGAATCAGCCCCAGCATTTT. This gives the protein CAWSVSGNQPQHF.

This clonotype appeared many times. The V call is TRBV27, the J call TRBJ2-3; possibly TRBD2 for D (7 bases). The V gene's germline CDR1 is MNHEY and CDR2 SMNVEV (reference sequence). The V gene lost 0 bases and the J gene lost 4 bases, with 20 bases spanning the gap. The length of the CDR3 is 18 residues. CDR3 nucleotides: TGTGCCAGCAGTTTATCGAGGGGGAGGGCCGAATATGCAGATACGCAGTATTTT. It specifies CASSLSRGRAEYADTQYF.

Worth noting for this clonotype: A read error is possible here, since a much larger clone lies one base away. V is TRBV28 and J is TRBJ1-1, with no clear D. Germline-derived CDR1 and CDR2 are MDHEN and SYDVKM. CDR3 length equals 15 residues. CDR3 coding DNA: TGTGCCAACAGTTTTGCTGGGGTGAAGAACACTGAAGCTTTCTTT. Amino acids: CANSFAGVKNTEAFF.